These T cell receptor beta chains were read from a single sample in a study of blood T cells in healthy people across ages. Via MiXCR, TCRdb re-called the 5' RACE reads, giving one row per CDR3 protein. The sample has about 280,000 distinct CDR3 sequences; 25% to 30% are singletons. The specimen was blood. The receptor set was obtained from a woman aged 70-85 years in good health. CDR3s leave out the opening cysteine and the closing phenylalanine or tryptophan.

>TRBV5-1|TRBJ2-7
ASQERHPNYEQY
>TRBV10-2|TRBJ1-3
ASQVSTGNTIY
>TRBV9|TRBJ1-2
ASSVGTAQLRGYGYT
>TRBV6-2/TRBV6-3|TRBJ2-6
ASSREKSGANVLT
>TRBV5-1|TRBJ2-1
ASSPNGEPYNEQF
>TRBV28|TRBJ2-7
ASSGEERPSYEQY
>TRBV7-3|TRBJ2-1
ASTPGGGNNEQF
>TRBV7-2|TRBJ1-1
ASNLAGVTTEAF
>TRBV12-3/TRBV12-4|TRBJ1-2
ASSQTMTWGYGYT
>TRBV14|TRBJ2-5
ASSQSRLIRTQY
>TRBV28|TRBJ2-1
ASSLSPGSGGQF
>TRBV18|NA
ASSPTAADSIYEQF
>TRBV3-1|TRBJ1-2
ASSALGQAANYGYT
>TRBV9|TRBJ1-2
ASSVDTGENGYT
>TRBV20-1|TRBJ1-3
SARGFAGNTIY
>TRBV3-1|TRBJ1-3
ASSQERGQIGRNTIY
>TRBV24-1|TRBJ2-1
ATSEGTDPNEQF
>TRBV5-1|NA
ASSLWAGEDEQF
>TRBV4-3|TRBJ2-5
ASSQTIAGGRGETQY
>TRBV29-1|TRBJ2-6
SAPLSGTNVLT
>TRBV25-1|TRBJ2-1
ASSDRQGGEQF
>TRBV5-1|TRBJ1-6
ASSPQGLNSPLH
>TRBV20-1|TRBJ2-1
SARIGESSYNEQF
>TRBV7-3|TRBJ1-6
ASSVRAGGSPLH
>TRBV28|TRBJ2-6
ASMRESGANVLT
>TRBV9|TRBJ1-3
ASSAYVAAQGAIY
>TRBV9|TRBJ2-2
ASSNGGELF
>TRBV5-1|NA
ASSLGQQRWDEQF
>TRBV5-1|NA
ASSDREWGYEQY
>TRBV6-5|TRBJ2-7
ASSYTSGLAGVYEQY
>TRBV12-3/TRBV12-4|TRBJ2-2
ASSPRGRPSANTGELF
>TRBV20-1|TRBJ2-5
SAREGGRAKQTQY
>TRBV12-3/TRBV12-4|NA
ASSFSGRGRHEQY
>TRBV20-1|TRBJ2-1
SARWAGALNEQF
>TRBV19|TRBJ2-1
ASRGGVPYNEQF
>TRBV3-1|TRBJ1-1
ASSPTGAYGAF
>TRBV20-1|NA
SAPSPGTGFNEQF
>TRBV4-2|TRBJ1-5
ASSQEHLFSNQPQH
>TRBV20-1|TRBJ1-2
SATIGWNGYT
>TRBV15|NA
ATSKTPSGRGDPEQF
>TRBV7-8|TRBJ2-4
ASSLGGLQY
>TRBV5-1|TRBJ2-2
ASEVAGVNTGELF
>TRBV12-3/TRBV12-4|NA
ASSLTGADTYEQY